The next 13 T cell receptor beta chains were all read from a single sample in a study of T-cell memory formation after mild COVID-19. TCRdb analysed the 5' RACE reads with MiXCR anew, one entry per CDR3 protein. The repertoire holds under 450,000 distinct CDR3 sequences, with under 15% as singletons. The sequenced material came from PBMCs or a T cell subset sorted from them (not recorded which). The receptors here all came from a young man who had mild COVID-19 (a few samples of this study predate the infection). Cell type and time point are not known.

J is TRBJ1-1 and V is TRBV14, with a tentative D call TRBD1 (5 bases). CDR1 and CDR2 (germline): SGHDN, FVKESK. The CDR3 runs to 15 residues. V was cut by 1 base and J by 4 bases, with 13 bases left in between. In DNA, the CDR3 is TGTGCCAGCAGCCAAGGATGGGGGAGGATCACTGAAGCTTTCTTT. It specifies CASSQGWGRITEAFF.

This chain links TRBV5-1 with TRBJ2-7; D not resolved. Trimming removed 0 bases from V and 4 bases from J, with 2 bases in between. CDR1 is SGHRS, CDR2 YFSETQ, per germline. The CDR3 totals 11 residues. This CDR3 is CASSLEYEQYV. DNA of the CDR3: TGCGCCAGCAGCTTGGAGTACGAGCAGTACGTC.

The chain recombines TRBV20-1 with TRBJ2-3, with 7 bases identical to TRBD2. The CDR3 spans 16 residues. In germline, CDR1 is DFQATT, CDR2 SNEGSKA (reference sequence). Trimming removed 0 bases from V and 1 base from J; junction bases left unmatched: 7. CDR3 sequence (DNA): TGCAGTGCTAGAGATCGGGTGCTAGCGGGCACAGATACGCAGTATTTT. It codes for CSARDRVLAGTDTQYF.

This clonotype appeared many times. The chain recombines TRBV5-1 with TRBJ2-1; no firm D call. This CDR3 is built from 13 residues. Trimming stripped 1 base from V and 8 bases from J, with 10 bases between. Germline-derived CDR1 and CDR2 are SGHRS and YFSETQ. The CDR3 nucleotides are TGCGCCAGCAGCTTGAACTGGGGTCATGAGCAGTTCTTC. This codes for CASSLNWGHEQFF.

This chain connects TRBV6-6 to TRBJ1-1; no clear D. CDR3 size: 13 residues. Germline V gene data show CDR1 as MNHNY and CDR2 as SVGAGI (reference sequence). Trimming removed 8 bases from V and 4 bases from J, with 14 bases in between. The CDR3 spells CASGDKDITEAFF. The CDR3 DNA reads TGTGCCAGCGGAGACAAAGATATCACTGAAGCTTTCTTT.

The chain recombines TRBV5-5 with TRBJ2-2; perhaps TRBD2 as D (6 bases). Germline CDR1 and CDR2: SGHKS and YYEKEE (reference sequence). Trimming removed 1 base from V and 5 bases from J, with 12 bases in between. The CDR3 totals 15 residues. The CDR3: CASSLLAVQTGELFF. The CDR3 DNA is TGTGCCAGCAGCTTGTTAGCGGTTCAAACCGGGGAGCTGTTTTTT.

This clonotype has a handful of counts. The V gene is TRBV12-3 or TRBV12-4, the J gene TRBJ2-1; D is undetermined. The length of the CDR3 is 13 residues. Trimming removed 3 bases at V and 7 bases at J, with 10 bases between. The CDR3 reads CASSLAGRNEQFF. The CDR3 coding sequence is TGTGCCAGCAGTTTGGCAGGTCGGAATGAGCAGTTCTTC.

The table lists this clonotype with a few counts. The chain carries TRBV5-1 and TRBJ1-2; 9 bases line up with TRBD1. The germline V gene encodes CDR1 SGHRS and CDR2 YFSETQ. The CDR3 has 14 amino acids. V was pared by 2 bases and J by 3 bases, with 2 bases of the junction left unmatched. DNA for the CDR3: TGCGCCAGCAGCTTACAGGGGGCCCACTATGGCTACACCTTC. It translates to CASSLQGAHYGYTF.

V is TRBV7-9 and J is TRBJ1-2; D not certain. This CDR3 region has 13 residues. Germline V gives CDR1 SEHNR, CDR2 FQNEAQ (reference sequence). V gave up 5 bases and J gave up 2 bases, with 9 bases separating them. CDR3 sequence: CASSPLGNYGYTF. The DNA of the CDR3 is TGTGCCAGCAGCCCCTTGGGGAACTATGGCTACACCTTC.

At least ten counts were recorded for this clonotype. This chain connects TRBV4-3 to TRBJ2-1, with unresolved D. Per the germline V gene, CDR1 is LGHNA and CDR2 is YSLEER. The germline V and J ends were trimmed by 1 base and 6 bases, with 10 bases remaining between them. The CDR3 extends over 14 amino acids. The CDR3 loop reads CASSQGGVSNEQFF. CDR3 DNA sequence: TGCGCCAGCAGCCAAGGGGGTGTCTCCAATGAGCAGTTCTTC.

This chain links TRBV29-1 with TRBJ2-2, with TRBD2 identical over 7 bases. This CDR3 region has 13 residues. Trimming removed 7 bases from V and 0 bases from J; junction bases left unmatched: 2. Germline CDR1 SQVTM, CDR2 ANQGSEA. The CDR3 DNA is TGCAGCGATAGCGGGCCGAACACCGGGGAGCTGTTTTTT. Its protein is CSDSGPNTGELFF.

The chain carries TRBV3-1 and TRBJ2-1; 11 bases map to TRBD2. Looked up from germline, CDR1 is LGHDT and CDR2 is YNNKEL (reference sequence). The CDR3 runs to 16 residues. Unmatched junction bases numbered 3, after V lost 0 bases and J lost 5 bases. The CDR3 protein is CASSQDASGGHNEQFF. In DNA, the CDR3 is TGTGCCAGCAGCCAAGATGCTAGCGGGGGGCACAATGAGCAGTTCTTC.

This chain connects TRBV7-9 to TRBJ1-2; no firm D call. Germline CDR1 SEHNR, CDR2 FQNEAQ (reference sequence). This CDR3 is built from 13 residues. Trimming cost V 3 bases and J 8 bases, with 13 bases left between them. The CDR3 loop is CASSFSAPKGYTF. Here the CDR3 DNA reads TGTGCCAGCAGCTTCAGTGCCCCTAAGGGCTACACCTTC.